This TCR beta chain was sequenced during a study of blood T cell repertoires in COVID-19 (dated by TCRdb to between 2020 and 2021). A note on the overall study: Collaborator samples came from the United States, Italy and Spain and covered acute and convalescent phases of COVID-19. The repertoires were released in a freely available public database intended as a resource for research on the immune response to SARS-CoV-2. The prospective study material was composed of cDNA or gDNA derived from T cells, B-cell-depleted T cells, or PBMCs. HLA class I and class II types, where available, came from metadata supplied by the sample provider rather than from assay-based typing. Nearly every sample came with metadata listing a de-identified subject ID, COVID-19 status, age in years and sex. The samples were drawn from the first 160 participants of the ongoing ImmuneRACE study and from 950 to 1,500 subjects provided by 6 global collaborators. Subjects who had been exposed to COVID-19, were actively infected with it, or had recovered from it provided the deeply sampled blood TCRbeta repertoires that made up the dataset. What the study reported, not specific to this receptor: The quantity of clinical and demographic metadata differed by source and by participant and was supplied without curation.

Each collaborating institution followed its own protocols to collect whole blood in K2EDTA tubes. For TCRbeta analysis, collaborator samples were shipped as frozen whole blood, as isolated PBMCs, or as DNA extracted from either sample type. TCRbeta CDR3 regions were amplified from genomic DNA using the immunoSEQ Assay, a bias-controlled multiplex PCR. As for the original processing: The number of nucleated cells in each sample was estimated from the amplification of reference gene primers within the assay. To quantify the absolute abundance of each unique TCRbeta CDR3 rearrangement, sequence reads were collapsed and filtered. For each sample, productive Simpson clonality was calculated as the square root of Simpson's diversity index across productive rearrangements. This is the immuneACCESS table as TCRdb keeps it, with only in-frame sequences that have V and J called. A part of the clones is gone; compared with another copy, unresolved V genes explain less than half, and the rest is unexplained. V, J and clone size are taken as reported in that table, and D and trimming were inferred from the DNA itself. The sample yields tens of thousands of clones; 91% were counted once. The ten largest clones add up to about 12% of the sample.

The CDR3 runs 15 residues from the cysteine to the phenylalanine. The only DNA kept is the CDR3, 45 bases in frame from the first base. The germline V gene provides CDR1 SGDLS and CDR2 YYNGEE. Germline trimming amounts to 1 base on V and 7 bases on J, with 6 as the count of junction bases outside the gene matches. This clone was recorded only once. Its antigen remains undetermined. Base qualities are not recorded, but no much larger clone differs from it by a single base. This TCR came from a human donor with active COVID-19. The donor label of this sample is uncertain. Sequenced material: peripheral blood. The chain couples TRBV9 to TRBJ2-7; TRBD1 fits 12 bases in the junction. The CDR3 in this case is CASSVTGTGGGEQYF. Here is the DNA: TGTGCCAGCAGCGTAACCGGGACAGGGGGCGGAGAGCAGTACTTC. Where the CDR3 stops, the reference TRBV9 and TRBJ2-7 genes take over; the full variable domain is DSGVTQTPKHLITATGQRVTLRCSPRSGDLSVYWYQQSLDQGLQFLIQYYNGEERAKGNILERFSAQQFPDLHSELNLSSLELGDSALYFCASSVTGTGGGEQYFGPGTRLTVT.